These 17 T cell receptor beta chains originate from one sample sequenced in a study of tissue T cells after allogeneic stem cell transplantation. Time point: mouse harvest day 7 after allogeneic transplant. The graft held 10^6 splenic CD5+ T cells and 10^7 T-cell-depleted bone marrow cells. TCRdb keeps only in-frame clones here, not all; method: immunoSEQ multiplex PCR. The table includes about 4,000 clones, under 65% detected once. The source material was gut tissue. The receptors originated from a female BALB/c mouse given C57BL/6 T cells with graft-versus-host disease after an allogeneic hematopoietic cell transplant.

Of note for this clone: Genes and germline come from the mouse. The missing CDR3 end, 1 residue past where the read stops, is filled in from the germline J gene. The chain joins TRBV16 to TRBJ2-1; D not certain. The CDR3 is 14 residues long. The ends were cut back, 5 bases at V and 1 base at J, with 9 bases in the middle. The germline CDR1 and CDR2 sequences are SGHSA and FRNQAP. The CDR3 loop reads CASSPSANYAEQFF. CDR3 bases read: TGTGCAAGCAGCCCCTCTGCAAACTATGCTGAGCAGTTC.

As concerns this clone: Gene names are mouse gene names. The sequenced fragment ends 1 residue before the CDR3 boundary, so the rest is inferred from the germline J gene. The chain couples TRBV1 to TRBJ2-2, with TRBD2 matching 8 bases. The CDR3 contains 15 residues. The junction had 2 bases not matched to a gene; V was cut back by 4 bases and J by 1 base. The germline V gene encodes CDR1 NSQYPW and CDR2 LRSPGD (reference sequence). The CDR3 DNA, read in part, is TGCACCTGCAGTGGACTGGGGAAAAACACCGGGCAGCTCTAC. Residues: CTCSGLGKNTGQLY. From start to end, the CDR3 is CTCSGLGKNTGQLYF.

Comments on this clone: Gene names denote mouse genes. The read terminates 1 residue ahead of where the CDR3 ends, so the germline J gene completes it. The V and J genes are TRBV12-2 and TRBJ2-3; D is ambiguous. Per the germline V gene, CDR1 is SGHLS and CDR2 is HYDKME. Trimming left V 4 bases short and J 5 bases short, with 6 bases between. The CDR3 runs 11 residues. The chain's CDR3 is CASSSRETLYF. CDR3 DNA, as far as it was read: TGTGCCAGCTCGTCTAGAGAAACGCTGTAT. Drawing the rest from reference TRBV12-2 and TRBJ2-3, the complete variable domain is NSGVVQSPRYIIKGKGERSILKCIPISGHLSVAWYQQTQGQELKFFIQHYDKMERDKGNLPSRFSVQQFDDYHSEMNMSALELEDSAVYFCASSSRETLYFGSGTRLTVL.

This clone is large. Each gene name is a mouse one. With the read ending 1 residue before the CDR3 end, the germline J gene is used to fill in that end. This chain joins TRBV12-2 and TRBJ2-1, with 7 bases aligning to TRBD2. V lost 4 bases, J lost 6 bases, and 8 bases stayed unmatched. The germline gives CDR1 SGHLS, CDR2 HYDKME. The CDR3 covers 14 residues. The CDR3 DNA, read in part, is TGTGCCAGCTCCCCCGATGGGGGGATTGCTGAGCAGTTC. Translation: CASSPDGGIAEQF. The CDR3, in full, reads CASSPDGGIAEQFF.

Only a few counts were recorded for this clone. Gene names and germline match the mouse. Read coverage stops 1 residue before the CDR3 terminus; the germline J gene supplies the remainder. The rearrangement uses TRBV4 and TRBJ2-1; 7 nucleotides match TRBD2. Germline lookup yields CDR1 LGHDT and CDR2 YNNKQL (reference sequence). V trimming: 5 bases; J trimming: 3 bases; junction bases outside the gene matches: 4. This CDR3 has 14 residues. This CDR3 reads CASSHWGLYAEQFF. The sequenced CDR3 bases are TGTGCCAGCAGCCACTGGGGCCTCTATGCTGAGCAGTTC.

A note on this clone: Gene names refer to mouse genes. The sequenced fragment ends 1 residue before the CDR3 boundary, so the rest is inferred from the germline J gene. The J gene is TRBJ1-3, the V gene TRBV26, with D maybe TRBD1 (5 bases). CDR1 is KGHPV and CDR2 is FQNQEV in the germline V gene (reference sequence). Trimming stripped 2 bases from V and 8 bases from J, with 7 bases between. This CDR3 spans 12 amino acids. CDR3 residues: CASSLGGDTLYF. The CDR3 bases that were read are TGTGCCAGCAGTCTGGGGGGGGATACGCTCTAT.

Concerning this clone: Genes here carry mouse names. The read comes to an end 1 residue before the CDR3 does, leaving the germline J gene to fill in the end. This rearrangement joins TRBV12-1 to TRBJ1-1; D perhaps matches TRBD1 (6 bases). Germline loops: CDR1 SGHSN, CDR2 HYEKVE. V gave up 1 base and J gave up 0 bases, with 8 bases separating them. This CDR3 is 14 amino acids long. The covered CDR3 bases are TGTGCCAGCTCTCTGGCAGGGGCAAACACAGAAGTCTTC. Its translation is CASSLAGANTEVF. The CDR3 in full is CASSLAGANTEVFF.

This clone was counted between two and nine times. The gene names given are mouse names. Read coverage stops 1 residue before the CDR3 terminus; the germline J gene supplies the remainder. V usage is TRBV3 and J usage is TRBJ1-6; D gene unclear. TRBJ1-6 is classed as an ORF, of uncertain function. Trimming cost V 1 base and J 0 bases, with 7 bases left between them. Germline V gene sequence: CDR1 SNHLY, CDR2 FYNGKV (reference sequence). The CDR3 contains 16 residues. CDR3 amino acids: CASSLDPPSYNSPLYF. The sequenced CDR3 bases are TGTGCCAGCAGCTTAGATCCCCCTTCCTATAATTCGCCCCTCTAC.

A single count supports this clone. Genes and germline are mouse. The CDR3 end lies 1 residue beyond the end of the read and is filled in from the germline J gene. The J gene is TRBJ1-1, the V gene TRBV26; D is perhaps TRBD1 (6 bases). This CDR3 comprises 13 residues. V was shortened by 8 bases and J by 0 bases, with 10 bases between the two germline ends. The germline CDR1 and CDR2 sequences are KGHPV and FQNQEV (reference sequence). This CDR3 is CASEGHPNTEVFF. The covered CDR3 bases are TGTGCCAGCGAGGGACATCCAAACACAGAAGTCTTC.

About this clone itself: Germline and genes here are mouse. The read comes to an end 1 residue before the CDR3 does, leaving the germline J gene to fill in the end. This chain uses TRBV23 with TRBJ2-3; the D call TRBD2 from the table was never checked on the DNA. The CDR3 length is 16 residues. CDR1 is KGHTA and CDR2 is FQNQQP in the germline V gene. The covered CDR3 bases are TGCTCCAGCAGTCAATCTGCGGGGGGTGGTGCAGAAACGCTGTAT. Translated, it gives CSSSQSAGGGAETLY. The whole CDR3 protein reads CSSSQSAGGGAETLYF.

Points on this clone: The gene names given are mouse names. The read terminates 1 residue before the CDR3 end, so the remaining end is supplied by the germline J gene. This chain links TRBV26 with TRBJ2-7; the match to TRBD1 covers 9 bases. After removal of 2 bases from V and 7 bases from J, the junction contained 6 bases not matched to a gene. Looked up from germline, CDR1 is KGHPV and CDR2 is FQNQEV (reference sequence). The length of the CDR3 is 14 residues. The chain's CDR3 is CASSLRDREGEQYF. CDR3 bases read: TGTGCCAGCAGTCTGAGGGACAGGGAGGGAGAACAGTAC.

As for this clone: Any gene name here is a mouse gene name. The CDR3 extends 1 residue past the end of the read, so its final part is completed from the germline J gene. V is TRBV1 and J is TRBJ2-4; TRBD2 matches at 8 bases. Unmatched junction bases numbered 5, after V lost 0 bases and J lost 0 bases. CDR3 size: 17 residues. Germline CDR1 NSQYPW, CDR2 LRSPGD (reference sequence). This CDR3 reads CTCSADGGGSSQNTLYF. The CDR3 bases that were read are TGCACCTGCAGTGCAGATGGGGGGGGGTCTAGTCAAAACACCTTGTAC.

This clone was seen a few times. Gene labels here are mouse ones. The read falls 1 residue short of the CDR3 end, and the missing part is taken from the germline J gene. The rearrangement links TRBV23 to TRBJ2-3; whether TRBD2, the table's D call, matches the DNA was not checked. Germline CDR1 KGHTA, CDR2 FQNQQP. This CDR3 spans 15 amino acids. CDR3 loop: CSSSPLGASAETLYF. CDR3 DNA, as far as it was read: TGCTCCAGCAGTCCACTGGGGGCTAGTGCAGAAACGCTGTAT.

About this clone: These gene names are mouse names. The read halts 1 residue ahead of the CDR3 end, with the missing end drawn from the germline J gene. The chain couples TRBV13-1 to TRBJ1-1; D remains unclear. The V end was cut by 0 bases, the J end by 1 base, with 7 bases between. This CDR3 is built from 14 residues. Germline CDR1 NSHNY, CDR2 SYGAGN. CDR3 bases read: TGTGCCAGCAGTGATGCGGGATGGAACACAGAAGTCTTC. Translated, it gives CASSDAGWNTEVF. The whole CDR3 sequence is CASSDAGWNTEVFF.

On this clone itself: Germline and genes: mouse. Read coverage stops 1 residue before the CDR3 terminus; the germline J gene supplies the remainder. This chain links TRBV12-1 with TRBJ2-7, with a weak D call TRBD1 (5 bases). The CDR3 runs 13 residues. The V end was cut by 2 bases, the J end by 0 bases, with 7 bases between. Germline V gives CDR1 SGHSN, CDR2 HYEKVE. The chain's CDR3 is CASSQGNSYEQYF. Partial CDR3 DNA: TGTGCCAGCTCTCAGGGGAACTCCTATGAACAGTAC.

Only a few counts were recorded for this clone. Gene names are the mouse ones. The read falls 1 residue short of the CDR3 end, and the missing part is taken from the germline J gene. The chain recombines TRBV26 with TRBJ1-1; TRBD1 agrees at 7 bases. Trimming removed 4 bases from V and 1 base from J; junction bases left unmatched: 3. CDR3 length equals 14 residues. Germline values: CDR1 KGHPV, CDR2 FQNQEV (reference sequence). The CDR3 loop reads CASSRGTENTEVFF. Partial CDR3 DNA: TGTGCCAGCAGTCGGGGGACAGAAAACACAGAAGTCTTC.

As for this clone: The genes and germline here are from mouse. The CDR3 is CTCSGQASQNTLYF. The part of the CDR3 DNA that was read is TGCACCTGCAGTGGACAGGCTAGTCAAAACACCTTGTAC. The chain joins TRBV1 to TRBJ2-4; D perhaps matches TRBD1 (6 bases). The CDR3 goes on 1 residue after the read ends, and that part is filled in from the germline J gene. The CDR3 is made up of 14 amino acids. Trimming removed 4 bases at V and 0 bases at J, with 8 bases between. From germline, CDR1 is NSQYPW and CDR2 LRSPGD (reference sequence).